This TCR beta chain was captured by sequencing in a study of identical twins. This clonotype was seen many times. V lost 4 bases, J lost 1 base, and 10 bases lay in between. CDR3 length equals 14 residues. CDR1 is MNHEY, CDR2 SVGEGT, per germline. Via MiXCR, TCRdb re-called the 5' RACE reads, giving one row per CDR3 protein. Found here are about 480,000 distinct CDR3 sequences, around 14% of them singletons; the top ten hold around 0.48%. These records were also assigned to another study, of yellow fever vaccine responses in identical twins.

Sequenced: CD4+ T cells sorted from blood. The chain combines TRBV6-2 or TRBV6-3 with TRBJ2-5; D is ambiguous. The sequence was collected from a woman between 18 and 30 years old in good health. As DNA, the CDR3 is TGTGCCAGCAGTTCAGCGAACATCCAAGAGACCCAGTACTTC. It specifies CASSSANIQETQYF.